One and the same sample provided the 27 T cell receptor beta chains below, sequenced in a study of blood T cell repertoires in COVID-19. Sequenced by immunoSEQ multiplex PCR; TCRdb stores in-frame clones only, minus some. This sample has 150,000 to 200,000 clones, with almost 80% found just once. The sequenced sample was peripheral blood. Receptors originate from a woman in her seventies with acute or convalescent COVID-19.

This clone turned up a few times. V usage is TRBV27 and J usage is TRBJ2-1; TRBD1 is a possible D gene (5 bases). CDR1 is MNHEY, CDR2 SMNVEV, per germline (reference sequence). CDR3 length equals 12 residues. V was clipped by 5 bases and J by 7 bases, with 9 bases between them. CDR3 in amino acids: CASSRTGNEQFF. The CDR3, as DNA: TGTGCCAGCAGTCGTACAGGTAATGAGCAGTTCTTC.

The gene calls are TRBV28 and TRBJ2-7; 9 bases align to TRBD1. CDR1 is MDHEN and CDR2 is SYDVKM in the germline V gene. The CDR3 is 14 residues long. J gave up 2 bases and V 3 bases, and 2 bases lay outside the gene matches. The CDR3 nucleotides read TGTGCCAGCAGTTTCAACAGGGGGCCCTACGAGCAGTACTTC. It specifies CASSFNRGPYEQYF. Complete variable domain (other parts from reference TRBV28 and TRBJ2-7): DVKVTQSSRYLVKRTGEKVFLECVQDMDHENMFWYRQDPGLGLRLIYFSYDVKMKEKGDIPEGYSVSREKKERFSLILESASTNQTSMYLCASSFNRGPYEQYFGPGTRLTVT.

V gene TRBV5-1 combines with J gene TRBJ1-4; D uncertain. The CDR3 has 15 amino acids. The germline gives CDR1 SGHRS, CDR2 YFSETQ. Trimming took off 0 bases at V and 5 bases at J, with 11 bases between the two ends. The CDR3 nucleotides read TGCGCCAGCAGCTTGGGCCCGGGAGGGAATGAAAAACTGTTTTTT. Translating it yields CASSLGPGGNEKLFF.

The chain uses TRBV4-1 and TRBJ1-5; 7 bases align to TRBD1. V shed 2 bases and J 2 bases; nucleotides not matched to a gene: 3. Germline values: CDR1 MGHRA, CDR2 YSYEKL. There are 15 residues in the CDR3. The chain's CDR3 is CASSQPGTGNQPQHF. CDR3 coding DNA: TGCGCCAGCAGCCAACCCGGGACAGGCAATCAGCCCCAGCATTTT.

This clone was seen a single time. V is TRBV24-1 and J is TRBJ2-7; 8 positions match TRBD1. J lost 6 bases, V lost 2 bases, and 11 bases had no gene match. CDR1 and CDR2 (germline): KGHDR, SFDVKD. The CDR3 is 16 amino acids. This chain's CDR3 is CATSDYAQGAIGEQYF. In nucleotides, the CDR3 is TGTGCCACCAGTGATTATGCCCAGGGGGCAATCGGCGAGCAGTACTTC.

The rearrangement uses TRBV20-1 and TRBJ2-1, with 12 positions matching TRBD2. From germline, CDR1 is DFQATT and CDR2 SNEGSKA (reference sequence). Trimming removed 3 bases from V and 7 bases from J; junction bases left unmatched: 7. The CDR3 runs to 15 residues. The CDR3 sequence is CSASNGLAGRNEQFF. CDR3 nucleotide sequence: TGCAGTGCTAGTAATGGACTAGCGGGACGGAATGAGCAGTTCTTC.

The V and J genes are TRBV7-9 and TRBJ1-5, with TRBD1 as a possible D gene (6 bases). The CDR3 has 14 residues. Per germline, CDR1 SEHNR and CDR2 FQNEAQ (reference sequence). V was cut by 1 base and J by 10 bases, with 14 bases left in between. In DNA form, the CDR3 reads TGTGCCAGCAGCTTAGAGGGGGTTTTGAGCCCCCAGCATTTT. It yields the protein CASSLEGVLSPQHF.

The rearrangement uses TRBV25-1 and TRBJ2-1, with 7 bases matching TRBD1. Per the germline V gene, CDR1 is MGHDK and CDR2 is SYGVNS. Trimming removed 2 bases from V and 5 bases from J; junction bases left unmatched: 3. The CDR3 sequence is 14 residues long. DNA for the CDR3: TGTGCCAGCAGTGAACCGGGACAGCACAATGAGCAGTTCTTC. This sequence encodes CASSEPGQHNEQFF.

V is TRBV6-1 and J is TRBJ2-7; D is uncertain. CDR1 and CDR2 from the germline V gene are MNHNS and SASEGT. This CDR3 comprises 13 residues. With 2 bases removed from V and 1 base from J, the gap between germline ends came to 6 bases. The CDR3 loop reads CASSEQVSYEQYF. Written as DNA, the CDR3 is TGTGCCAGCAGTGAACAGGTGTCCTACGAGCAGTACTTC.

This chain links TRBV19 with TRBJ1-4; D is ambiguous. This CDR3 is built from 16 residues. Germline V gene sequence: CDR1 LNHDA, CDR2 SQIVND (reference sequence). Between the trimmed V and J ends, which lost 2 bases and 8 bases, there was a span of 18 bases. CDR3 residues: CASSISRVESSEKLFF. DNA for the CDR3: TGTGCCAGTAGTATATCCCGAGTTGAGTCCTCCGAAAAACTGTTTTTT. Drawing the rest from reference TRBV19 and TRBJ1-4, the complete variable domain is DGGITQSPKYLFRKEGQNVTLSCEQNLNHDAMYWYRQDPGQGLRLIYYSQIVNDFQKGDIAEGYSVSREKKESFPLTVTSAQKNPTAFYLCASSISRVESSEKLFFGSGTQLSVL.

V gene TRBV10-1 combines with J gene TRBJ2-2; tentatively, D is TRBD2 (5 bases). Germline loops: CDR1 WNHNN, CDR2 SYGVQD (reference sequence). V was trimmed by 3 bases and J by 1 base, leaving 9 bases between them. The CDR3 sequence is 15 residues long. CDR3 nucleotide sequence: TGCGCCAGCAGTGATACGGGGATGAACACCGGGGAGCTGTTTTTT. This encodes CASSDTGMNTGELFF.

The chain combines TRBV24-1 with TRBJ2-2; 7 bases align to TRBD2. This CDR3 spans 16 amino acids. CDR1 KGHDR and CDR2 SFDVKD come from the germline V gene. With 4 bases clipped from V and 0 bases from J, the junction kept 4 bases outside the gene matches. As DNA, the CDR3 is TGTGCCACCAGTGAGGAAGGACTAGCGAACACCGGGGAGCTGTTTTTT. Translating gives CATSEEGLANTGELFF.

CDR3 coding DNA: TGTGCCAGTAGTGCCCCGGGGGTAGCCAAAAACATTCAGTACTTC. Its translation: CASSAPGVAKNIQYF. The chain combines TRBV19 with TRBJ2-4, with TRBD2 as a possible D gene (6 bases). CDR3 length: 15 amino acids. Germline lookup yields CDR1 LNHDA and CDR2 SQIVND (reference sequence). V lost 5 bases and J lost 0, with 11 bases in between.

This clone showed up just once. CDR3 sequence (DNA): TGTGCCAGCAGCGAGACAGGCGCCGGGGAGCTGTTTTTT. As protein: CASSETGAGELFF. The rearrangement uses TRBV7-7 and TRBJ2-2; TRBD1 is a possible D gene (6 bases). Trimming pared 5 bases from V and 6 bases from J, leaving 10 bases between. Germline V lookup: CDR1 SSHAT, CDR2 FNYEAQ (reference sequence). The CDR3 extends over 13 amino acids.

This CDR3 reads CASSLGQGVTEAFF. CDR3 nucleotides: TGCGCCAGCAGCTTGGGACAGGGGGTTACTGAAGCTTTCTTT. V gene TRBV5-1 combines with J gene TRBJ1-1, with 9 bases aligning to TRBD1. Germline CDR1 is SGHRS and CDR2 is YFSETQ. The CDR3 contains 14 residues. V was pared by 0 bases and J by 5 bases, with 2 bases of the junction left unmatched.

The chain links TRBV7-2 to TRBJ2-7; 7 bases map to TRBD2. The CDR3 spans 13 residues. The V and J ends lost 5 bases and 5 bases, in that order; junction bases with no gene match: 6. Germline-derived CDR1 and CDR2 are SGHTA and FQGNSA. The CDR3 DNA sequence: TGTGCCAGCAGCCTAAGGGAGGGGAACGAGCAGTACTTC. Its translation: CASSLREGNEQYF.

The chain combines TRBV14 with TRBJ2-3; 8 nucleotides line up with TRBD2. The CDR3 has 17 amino acids. Germline lookup yields CDR1 SGHDN and CDR2 FVKESK. The ends lost 1 base at V and 6 bases at J; junction bases unmatched: 12. The CDR3 loop is CASSQVLLQREFDTQYF. CDR3 nucleotides: TGTGCCAGCAGCCAAGTTTTACTACAGCGGGAGTTCGATACGCAGTATTTT.

The chain couples TRBV18 to TRBJ1-5; 8 positions agree with TRBD1. The CDR3 sequence is 18 residues long. With 3 bases clipped from V and 6 bases from J, the junction kept 16 bases outside the gene matches. Per the germline V gene, CDR1 is KGHSH and CDR2 is LQKENI. The CDR3 reads CASSPVRQGSGPGQPQHF. The CDR3 nucleotides read TGTGCCAGCTCACCGGTTAGACAGGGGTCTGGCCCCGGTCAGCCCCAGCATTTT.

The rearrangement links TRBV30 to TRBJ2-1; TRBD1 matches 9 bases. This CDR3 comprises 13 residues. Germline lookup yields CDR1 GTSNPN and CDR2 SVGIG (reference sequence). V lost 0 bases and J lost 8; bases outside the gene matches: 2. The CDR3 region has the DNA TGTGCCTGGAGTGTGGACAGGGGAGATGAGCAGTTCTTC. Its translation is CAWSVDRGDEQFF.

This sequence joins TRBV18 and TRBJ1-1; 7 bases align to TRBD1. The CDR3 contains 14 residues. CDR1 is KGHSH, CDR2 LQKENI, per germline. With V trimmed by 5 bases and J by 0 bases, 3 bases remained unmatched. The CDR3 loop is CASSAGTVNTEAFF. In nucleotides, the CDR3 is TGTGCCAGCTCAGCCGGGACAGTGAACACTGAAGCTTTCTTT.

The chain recombines TRBV5-8 with TRBJ2-3, with D possibly matching TRBD1 (6 bases). Germline V gene sequence: CDR1 SGHTS, CDR2 YDEGEE. The CDR3 length is 12 residues. Trimming shortened V by 4 bases and J by 7 bases, and 10 bases separated the two germline ends. CDR3 bases: TGTGCCAGCAGCGTGGACAGACATACGCAGTATTTT. The encoded protein is CASSVDRHTQYF. Together with reference TRBV5-8 and TRBJ2-3, the CDR3 gives the full variable domain: EAGVTQSPTHLIKTRGQQATLRCSPISGHTSVYWYQQALGLGLQFLLWYDEGEERNRGNFPPRFSGRQFPNYSSELNVNALELEDSALYLCASSVDRHTQYFGPGTRLTVL.

This clone has just one count. The V call is TRBV6-5, the J call TRBJ2-7, with D hard to call. The CDR3 runs 14 residues. V was cut by 4 bases and J by 1 base, with 11 bases left in between. Per the germline V gene, CDR1 is MNHEY and CDR2 is SVGAGI. The CDR3 is CASSSAQTSYEQYF. In DNA form, the CDR3 reads TGTGCCAGCAGTTCGGCCCAGACTTCCTACGAGCAGTACTTC.

The V call is TRBV29-1, the J call TRBJ2-7, with 8 bases lining up with TRBD2. Germline CDR1 SQVTM, CDR2 ANQGSEA. The V and J ends lost 3 bases and 4 bases, in that order; junction bases with no gene match: 5. This CDR3 comprises 13 residues. CDR3 residues: CSVDVAGQYEQYF. For the CDR3, the DNA is TGCAGCGTTGATGTAGCGGGGCAGTACGAGCAGTACTTC.

This chain connects TRBV12-3 or TRBV12-4 to TRBJ2-7; D may be TRBD1 (5 bases). This CDR3 is built from 13 residues. Trimming took 1 base from V and 4 from J, leaving 8 bases between them. CDR3 residues: CASSLGTTYEQYF. The DNA of the CDR3 is TGTGCCAGCAGTTTAGGGACAACTTACGAGCAGTACTTC.

The chain couples TRBV5-1 to TRBJ1-1; 11 positions agree with TRBD1. Per germline, CDR1 SGHRS and CDR2 YFSETQ. Trimming took 3 bases from V and 3 from J; bases not matched to a gene: 4. The CDR3 is 15 amino acids. The CDR3 loop is CASSWTGGMDTEAFF. CDR3 nucleotide sequence: TGCGCCAGCAGCTGGACAGGGGGCATGGACACTGAAGCTTTCTTT.

There are a few counts of this clone. V and J are TRBV19 and TRBJ1-2, with D perhaps TRBD1 (6 bases). Germline V CDR1 and CDR2: LNHDA, SQIVND (reference sequence). Trimming removed 5 bases at V and 2 bases at J, with 15 bases between. CDR3 size: 15 residues. CDR3 sequence reads: CASSSRTAENYGYTF. In DNA form, the CDR3 reads TGTGCCAGTAGTTCTCGGACAGCTGAGAACTATGGCTACACCTTC.

The CDR3 here is CASSQVAGSGYTF. CDR3 nucleotide sequence: TGTGCCAGCAGCCAAGTAGCAGGGTCTGGCTACACCTTC. The genes are TRBV14 and TRBJ1-2; tentatively, D is TRBD1 (5 bases). Germline lookup yields CDR1 SGHDN and CDR2 FVKESK. Trimming took 1 base from V and 7 from J, leaving 10 bases between them. This CDR3 region has 13 residues.